This TCR beta chain was captured by sequencing in a study of PD-L1 blockade in urothelial cancer (dated by TCRdb to about 2017). About the full investigation: All patients started therapy at some point between 2014 and 2016 and received atezolizumab 1,200 mg intravenously every 3 weeks. About 85% of the roughly 29 patients were identified as males with urothelial cancer of bladder origin, and a prior smoking history was reported by 18 of 29 patients. An ECOG performance status of 0 or 1 was recorded for the patients, and 0 to 3 prior chemotherapy regimens had been received by the patients. Blood samples were analyzed 3 weeks after the start of treatment (second dose) and 6 weeks after the start of treatment. Blood samples gave median yields of about 150,000 T cells and around 88,000 unique TCRs, along with a median clonality of about 0.084. The study was an exploratory multi-omic analysis of somatic, immune and clinical correlates of response to PD-L1 blockade with atezolizumab in urothelial cancer. TCR sequencing covered pretreatment tumor samples and matched, serially collected peripheral blood taken before and after atezolizumab treatment. Durable clinical benefit was defined as progression-free survival longer than 6 months, and TCR features were also tested against progression-free and overall survival. Whole exome sequencing and RNA sequencing of pretreatment tumors were performed alongside TCR sequencing in the same patients. Fewer than ten patients reached durable clinical benefit, while 15 to 25 patients did not. Pretreatment blood TCR-seq was available for about 28 patients, at least one posttreatment blood collection was obtained for 25 or so patients, and tumor TCR-seq was available for 25 or so patients.

To estimate absolute template abundance from read counts, synthetic TCR analog templates were spiked into each PCR. TCRbeta CDR3 regions were amplified from genomic DNA with bias-controlled V and J gene primers using the immunoSEQ assay. Sequencing of rearranged TCRbeta segments was done at approximately 20X coverage. Under the source paper's analysis protocol: Sequencing errors were corrected by clustering, and CDR3s were annotated against IMGT so that V, D and J genes could be assigned. Downstream analyses used only productive TCRbeta rearrangements, leaving out any out-of-frame or stop-codon sequences. Clonality was computed as one minus Shannon entropy normalized by the log of the number of unique productive sequences. Clones differing between time points or between blood and tumor were identified using Fisher's exact test with Benjamini-Hochberg correction, with an adjusted p below 0.01 applied as the threshold. The table comes from immuneACCESS by way of TCRdb, which keeps in-frame sequences with V and J called. Part of the clones is missing from these tables; in studies checked, under half for an unresolved V gene and the rest for unknown reasons. V, J and clone size are taken as reported in that table, and D and trimming were inferred from the DNA itself. A total of roughly 47,000 clones appear in this sample, around 79% of them only once. 10% of the sample is held by the ten biggest clonotypes.

The paper's findings and limits, for the study overall: Improved progression-free and overall survival was found to be associated with pretreatment peripheral blood TCR clonality below the median. At 3 weeks after the start of treatment, tumor-associated TCR clones in peripheral blood had expanded more in patients with durable benefit (n ≈ 20, p = 0.022). Because the sample size was small (n ≈ 29) and many of the analyses were exploratory, the results are meant to be hypothesis-generating.

The germline V gene specifies SQVTM as CDR1 and ANQGSEA as CDR2. Clipping removes 6 bases from V and 0 bases from J, with 13 as the unmatched junction base count. The CDR3, cysteine through phenylalanine, is 17 amino acids long. CDR3 DNA is the only sequence kept; it has 51 bases, read in frame from the first base. The label giving this sample's time point can be read as: pretreatment peripheral blood. The cohort included 25 to 35 patients with locally advanced or metastatic urothelial carcinoma who were treated at Memorial Sloan Kettering on a trial protocol. Peripheral blood mononuclear cells were collected pretreatment and during treatment, with between 1 and 8 total time points per patient. The Qiagen DNeasy Blood extraction kit was used to purify genomic DNA from total PBMCs and tumor samples. PBMCs were collected pretreatment and during treatment, and were isolated and stored as previously described.

On this clone: This receptor's antigen is unknown. Per-base qualities were not stored, and no clone one base away is much larger.

The clonotype originates from a man aged 65 to 85 with urothelial cancer. The sample here was PBMCs, taken around atezolizumab (anti-PD-L1) treatment. The receptor chain draws on TRBV29-1 and TRBJ2-1; TRBD1 matches 8 bases in the middle. For the CDR3, the sequence is CSVERTGLKSSYNEQFF. The sequence in DNA is TGCAGCGTGGAGAGGACAGGGTTAAAGAGCTCCTACAATGAGCAGTTCTTC.